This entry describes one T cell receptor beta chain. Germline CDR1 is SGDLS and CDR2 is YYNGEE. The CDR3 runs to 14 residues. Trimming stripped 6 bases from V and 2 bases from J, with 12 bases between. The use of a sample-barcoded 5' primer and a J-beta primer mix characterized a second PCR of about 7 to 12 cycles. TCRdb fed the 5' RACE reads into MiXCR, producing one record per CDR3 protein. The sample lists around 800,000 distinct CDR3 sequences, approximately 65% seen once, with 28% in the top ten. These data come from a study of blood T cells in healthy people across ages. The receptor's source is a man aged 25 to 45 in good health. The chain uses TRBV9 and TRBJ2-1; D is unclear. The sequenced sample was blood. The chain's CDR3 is CASTETVAYNEQFF. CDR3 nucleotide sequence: TGTGCCAGCACGGAAACAGTCGCCTACAATGAGCAGTTCTTC.